Each of the 2 T cell receptor beta chains below was sequenced from the same sample in a study of human T cells and chemical hapten exposure. Time point given: patch test 1, 2 weeks after DPC sensitization. Treatment described: therapeutic diphenylcyclopropenone sensitization with weekly scalp DPC. TCRdb analysed the RACE reads with MiXCR anew, one entry per CDR3 protein. The repertoire includes 340,000 or so distinct CDR3 sequences, under 8% of them detected once, and 7.5% to 9% sits in the top ten. The specimen was whole blood, collected in connection with sensitization to the hapten diphenylcyclopropenone (DPC). Receptors were obtained from a young woman with alopecia areata. Some clones in this sample may be carry-over from other donors' samples.

This clonotype was counted many times. The gene calls are TRBV7-8 and TRBJ2-6; D not resolved. Germline V gives CDR1 SGHVS, CDR2 FQNEAQ. V was clipped by 1 base and J by 0 bases, with 10 bases between them. CDR3 length equals 17 residues. The CDR3 spells CASSLVPTGSGANVLTF. As DNA, the CDR3 is TGTGCCAGCAGCTTAGTTCCGACGGGCTCTGGGGCCAACGTCCTGACTTTC. The full variable domain, in which reference TRBV7-8 and TRBJ2-6 provide the parts outside the CDR3, is GAGVSQSPRYKVAKRGQDVALRCDPISGHVSLFWYQQALGQGPEFLTYFQNEAQLDKSGLPSDRFFAERPEGSVSTLKIQRTQQEDSAVYLCASSLVPTGSGANVLTFGAGSRLTVL.

As for this clonotype: A much larger clone lies a single base off, so this may be a read error. The J gene is TRBJ2-7, the V gene TRBV27; 11 bases line up with TRBD1. The CDR3 is 14 amino acids. CDR1 is MNHEY and CDR2 is SMNVEV in the germline V gene (reference sequence). The CDR3 protein is CTSSGDRGVYEQYF. In DNA, the CDR3 is TGTACCAGCTCTGGGGACAGGGGGGTCTACGAGCAGTACTTC.